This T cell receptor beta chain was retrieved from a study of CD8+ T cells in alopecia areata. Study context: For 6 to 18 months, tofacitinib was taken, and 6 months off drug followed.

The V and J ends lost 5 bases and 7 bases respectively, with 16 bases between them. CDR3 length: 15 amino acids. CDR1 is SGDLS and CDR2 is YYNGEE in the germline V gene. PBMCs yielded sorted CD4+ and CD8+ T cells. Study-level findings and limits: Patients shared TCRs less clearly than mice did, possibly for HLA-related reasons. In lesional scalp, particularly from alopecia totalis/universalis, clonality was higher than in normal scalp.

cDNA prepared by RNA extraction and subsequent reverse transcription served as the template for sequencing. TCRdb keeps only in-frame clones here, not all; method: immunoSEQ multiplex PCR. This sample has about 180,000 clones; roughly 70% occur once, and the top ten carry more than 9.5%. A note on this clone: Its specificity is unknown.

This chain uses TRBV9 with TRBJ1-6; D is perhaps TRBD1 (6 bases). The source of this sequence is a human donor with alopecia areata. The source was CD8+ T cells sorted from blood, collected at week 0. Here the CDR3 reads CASRAGDGANSPLHF. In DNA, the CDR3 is TGTGCCAGCAGAGCAGGGGATGGGGCGAATTCACCCCTCCACTTT. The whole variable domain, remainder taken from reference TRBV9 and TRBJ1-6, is DSGVTQTPKHLITATGQRVTLRCSPRSGDLSVYWYQQSLDQGLQFLIQYYNGEERAKGNILERFSAQQFPDLHSELNLSSLELGDSALYFCASRAGDGANSPLHFGNGTRLTVT.